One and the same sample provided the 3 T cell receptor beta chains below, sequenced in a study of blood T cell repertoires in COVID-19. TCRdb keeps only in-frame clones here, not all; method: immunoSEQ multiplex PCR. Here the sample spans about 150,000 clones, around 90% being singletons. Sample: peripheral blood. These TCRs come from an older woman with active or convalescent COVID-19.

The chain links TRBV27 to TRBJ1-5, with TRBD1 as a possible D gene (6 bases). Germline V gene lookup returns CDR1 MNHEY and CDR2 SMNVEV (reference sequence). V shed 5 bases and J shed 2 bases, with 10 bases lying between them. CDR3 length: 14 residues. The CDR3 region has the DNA TGTGCCAGCAGTAAGAACAGGGGCAATCAGCCCCAGCATTTT. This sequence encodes CASSKNRGNQPQHF.

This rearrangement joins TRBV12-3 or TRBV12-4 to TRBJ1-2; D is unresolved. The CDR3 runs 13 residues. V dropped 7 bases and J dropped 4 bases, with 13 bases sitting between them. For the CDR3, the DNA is TGTGCCAGCACCCCCCTCCGGGGCTATGGCTACACCTTC. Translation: CASTPLRGYGYTF.

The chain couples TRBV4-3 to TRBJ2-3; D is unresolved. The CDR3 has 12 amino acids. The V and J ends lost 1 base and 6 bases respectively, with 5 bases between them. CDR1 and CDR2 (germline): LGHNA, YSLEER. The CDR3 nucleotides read TGCGCCAGCAGCCAAGGCGTGGATACGCAGTATTTT. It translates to CASSQGVDTQYF.